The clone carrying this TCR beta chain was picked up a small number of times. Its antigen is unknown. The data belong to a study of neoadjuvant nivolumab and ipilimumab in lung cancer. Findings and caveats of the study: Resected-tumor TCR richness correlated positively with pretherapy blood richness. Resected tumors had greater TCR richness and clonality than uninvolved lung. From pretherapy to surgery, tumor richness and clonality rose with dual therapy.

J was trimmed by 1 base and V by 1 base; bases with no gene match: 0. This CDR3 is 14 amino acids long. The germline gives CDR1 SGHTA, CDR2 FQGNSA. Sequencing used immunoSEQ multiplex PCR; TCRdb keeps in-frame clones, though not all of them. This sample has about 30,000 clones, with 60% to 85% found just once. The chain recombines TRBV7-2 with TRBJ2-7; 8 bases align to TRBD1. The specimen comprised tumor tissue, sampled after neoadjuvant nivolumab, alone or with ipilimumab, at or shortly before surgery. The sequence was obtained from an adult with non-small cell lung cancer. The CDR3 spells CASSLDRGSYEQYF. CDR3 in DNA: TGTGCCAGCAGCTTAGACAGGGGGTCCTACGAGCAGTACTTC.